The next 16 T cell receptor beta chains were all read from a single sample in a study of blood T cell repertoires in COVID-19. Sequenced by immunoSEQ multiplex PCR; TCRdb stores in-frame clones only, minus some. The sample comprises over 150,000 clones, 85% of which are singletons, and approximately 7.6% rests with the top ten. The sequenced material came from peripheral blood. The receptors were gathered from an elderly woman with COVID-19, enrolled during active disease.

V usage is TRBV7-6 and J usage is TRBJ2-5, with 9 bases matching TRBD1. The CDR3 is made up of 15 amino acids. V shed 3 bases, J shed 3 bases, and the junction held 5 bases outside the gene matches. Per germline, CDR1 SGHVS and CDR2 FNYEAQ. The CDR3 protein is CASSFQGQGEETQYF. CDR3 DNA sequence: TGTGCCAGCAGCTTCCAGGGACAGGGTGAAGAGACCCAGTACTTC.

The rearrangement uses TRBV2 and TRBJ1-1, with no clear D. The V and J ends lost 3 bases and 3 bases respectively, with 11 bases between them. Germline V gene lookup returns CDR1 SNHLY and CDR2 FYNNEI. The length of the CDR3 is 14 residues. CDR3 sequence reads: CASSEILPDTEAFF. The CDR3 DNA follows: TGTGCCAGCAGTGAGATTCTCCCAGACACTGAAGCTTTCTTT.

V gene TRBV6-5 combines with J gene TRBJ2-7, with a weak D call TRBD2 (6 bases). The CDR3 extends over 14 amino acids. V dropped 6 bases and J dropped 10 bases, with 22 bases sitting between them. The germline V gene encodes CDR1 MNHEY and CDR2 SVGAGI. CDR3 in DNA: TGTGCCAGCAGGGACGCAGACTACCCCGGGACTCAGTACTTC. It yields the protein CASRDADYPGTQYF.

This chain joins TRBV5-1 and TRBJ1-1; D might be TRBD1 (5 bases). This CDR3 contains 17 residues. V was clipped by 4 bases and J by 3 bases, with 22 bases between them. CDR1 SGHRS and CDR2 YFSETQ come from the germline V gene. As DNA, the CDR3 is TGCGCCAGCAGCCGGAGTCGGGGGGTCATAGAGGACACTGAAGCTTTCTTT. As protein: CASSRSRGVIEDTEAFF. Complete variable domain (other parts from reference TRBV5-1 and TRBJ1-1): KAGVTQTPRYLIKTRGQQVTLSCSPISGHRSVSWYQQTPGQGLQFLFEYFSETQRNKGNFPGRFSGRQFSNSRSEMNVSTLELGDSALYLCASSRSRGVIEDTEAFFGQGTRLTVV.

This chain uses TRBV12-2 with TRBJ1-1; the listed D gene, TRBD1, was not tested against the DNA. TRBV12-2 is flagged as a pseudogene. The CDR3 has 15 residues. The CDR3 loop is CASRLRGQDNTEAFF. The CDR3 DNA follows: TGTGCAAGTCGCTTGAGGGGGCAAGACAACACTGAAGCTTTCTTT.

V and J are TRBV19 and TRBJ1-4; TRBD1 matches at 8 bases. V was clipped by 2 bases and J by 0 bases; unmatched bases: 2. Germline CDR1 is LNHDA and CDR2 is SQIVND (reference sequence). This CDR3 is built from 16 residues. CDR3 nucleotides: TGTGCCAGTAGTATACCAGGGGGCTCAACTAATGAAAAACTGTTTTTT. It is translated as CASSIPGGSTNEKLFF. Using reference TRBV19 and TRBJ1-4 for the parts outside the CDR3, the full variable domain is DGGITQSPKYLFRKEGQNVTLSCEQNLNHDAMYWYRQDPGQGLRLIYYSQIVNDFQKGDIAEGYSVSREKKESFPLTVTSAQKNPTAFYLCASSIPGGSTNEKLFFGSGTQLSVL.

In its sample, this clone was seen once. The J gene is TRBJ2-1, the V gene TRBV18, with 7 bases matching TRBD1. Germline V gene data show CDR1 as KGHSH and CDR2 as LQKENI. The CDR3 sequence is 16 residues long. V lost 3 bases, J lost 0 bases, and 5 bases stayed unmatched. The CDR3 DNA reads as TGTGCCAGCTCACCGCAGGGGGATCCCTCCTACAATGAGCAGTTCTTC. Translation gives CASSPQGDPSYNEQFF.

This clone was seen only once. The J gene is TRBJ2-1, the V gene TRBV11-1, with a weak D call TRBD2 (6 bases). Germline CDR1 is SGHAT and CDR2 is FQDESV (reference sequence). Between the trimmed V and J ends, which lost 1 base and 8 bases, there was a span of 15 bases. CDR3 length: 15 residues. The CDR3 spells CASSLGLAVLYEQFF. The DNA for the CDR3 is TGTGCCAGCAGCTTAGGCTTAGCGGTCTTGTATGAGCAGTTCTTC.

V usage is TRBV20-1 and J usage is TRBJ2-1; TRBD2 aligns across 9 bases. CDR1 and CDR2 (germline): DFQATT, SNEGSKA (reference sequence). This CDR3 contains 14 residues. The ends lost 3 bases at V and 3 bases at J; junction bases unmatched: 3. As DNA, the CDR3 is TGCAGTGCTAGTGGACTAGCGATCTACAATGAGCAGTTCTTC. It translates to CSASGLAIYNEQFF.

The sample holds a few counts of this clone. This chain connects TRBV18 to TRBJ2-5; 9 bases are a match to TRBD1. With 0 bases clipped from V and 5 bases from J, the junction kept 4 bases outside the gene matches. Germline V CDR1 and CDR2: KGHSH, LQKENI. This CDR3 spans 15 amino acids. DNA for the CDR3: TGTGCCAGCTCACCACCCGGACAGGGGAGGGAGACCCAGTACTTC. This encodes CASSPPGQGRETQYF. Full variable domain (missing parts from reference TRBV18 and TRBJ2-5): NAGVMQNPRHLVRRRGQEARLRCSPMKGHSHVYWYRQLPEEGLKFMVYLQKENIIDESGMPKERFSAEFPKEGPSILRIQQVVRGDSAAYFCASSPPGQGRETQYFGPGTRLLVL.

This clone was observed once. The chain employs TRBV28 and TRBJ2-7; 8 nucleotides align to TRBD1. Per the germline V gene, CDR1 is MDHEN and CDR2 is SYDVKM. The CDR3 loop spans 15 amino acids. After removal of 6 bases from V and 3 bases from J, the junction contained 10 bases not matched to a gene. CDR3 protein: CASSYGGTGYYEQYF. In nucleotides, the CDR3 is TGTGCCAGCAGCTATGGAGGGACAGGATACTACGAGCAGTACTTC.

CDR3 residues: CASSMDPGFSNQPQHF. The CDR3 DNA is TGTGCCAGTAGTATGGATCCGGGGTTCAGCAATCAGCCCCAGCATTTT. The chain has TRBV19 and TRBJ1-5, with no clear D. This CDR3 has 16 residues. The germline CDR1 and CDR2 sequences are LNHDA and SQIVND (reference sequence). The germline V and J ends were trimmed by 3 bases and 1 base, with 13 bases remaining between them.

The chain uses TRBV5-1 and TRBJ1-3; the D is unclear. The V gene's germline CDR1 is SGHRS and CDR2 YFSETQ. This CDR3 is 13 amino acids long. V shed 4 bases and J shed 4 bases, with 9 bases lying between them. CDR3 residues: CASSPEAGNTIYF. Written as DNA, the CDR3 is TGCGCCAGCAGCCCCGAGGCGGGAAACACCATATATTTT.

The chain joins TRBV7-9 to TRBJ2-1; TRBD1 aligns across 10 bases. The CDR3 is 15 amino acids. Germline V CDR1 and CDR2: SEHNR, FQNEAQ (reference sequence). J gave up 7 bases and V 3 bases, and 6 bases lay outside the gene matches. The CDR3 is CASSLGQGLGNEQFF. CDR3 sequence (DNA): TGTGCCAGCAGCTTGGGACAGGGGTTGGGGAATGAGCAGTTCTTC.

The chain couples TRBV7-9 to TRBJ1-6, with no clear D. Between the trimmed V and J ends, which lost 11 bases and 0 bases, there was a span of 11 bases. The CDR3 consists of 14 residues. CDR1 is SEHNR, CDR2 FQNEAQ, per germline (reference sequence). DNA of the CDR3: TGTGCCGCAAGATCCAGCTCCTATAATTCACCCCTCCACTTT. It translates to CAARSSSYNSPLHF. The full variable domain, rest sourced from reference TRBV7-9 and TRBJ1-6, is DTGVSQNPRHKITKRGQNVTFRCDPISEHNRLYWYRQTLGQGPEFLTYFQNEAQLEKSRLLSDRFSAERPKGSFSTLEIQRTEQGDSAMYLCAARSSSYNSPLHFGNGTRLTVT.

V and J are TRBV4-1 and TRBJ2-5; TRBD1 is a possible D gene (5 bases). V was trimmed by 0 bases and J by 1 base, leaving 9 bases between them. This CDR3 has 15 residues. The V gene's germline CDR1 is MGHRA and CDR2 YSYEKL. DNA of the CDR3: TGCGCCAGCAGCCAAGAGGCAGGGCCCCAAGAGACCCAGTACTTC. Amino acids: CASSQEAGPQETQYF.